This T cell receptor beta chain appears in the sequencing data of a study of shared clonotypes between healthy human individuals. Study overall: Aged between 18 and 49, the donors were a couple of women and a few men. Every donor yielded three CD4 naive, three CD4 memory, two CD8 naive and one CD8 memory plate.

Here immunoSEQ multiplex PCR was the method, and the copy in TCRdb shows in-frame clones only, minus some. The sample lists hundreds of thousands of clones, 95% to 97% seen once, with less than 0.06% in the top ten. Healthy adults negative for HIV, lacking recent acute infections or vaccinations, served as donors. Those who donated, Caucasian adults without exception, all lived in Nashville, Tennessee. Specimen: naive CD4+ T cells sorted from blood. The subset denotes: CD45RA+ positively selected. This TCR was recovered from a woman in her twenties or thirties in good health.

The CDR3 here is CASSPSREVGGNTIYF. CDR3 DNA: TGTGCCAGCTCACCCAGCCGGGAAGTAGGTGGAAACACCATATATTTT. The chain uses TRBV18 and TRBJ1-3; no clear D gene. V shed 3 bases and J shed 3 bases, with 15 bases lying between them. The CDR3 extends over 16 amino acids. Looked up from germline, CDR1 is KGHSH and CDR2 is LQKENI.